This TCR beta chain appears in the sequencing data of a study of long-term antiretroviral therapy in people with HIV. The germline gives CDR1 SNHLY, CDR2 FYNNEI. The CDR3 is 11 residues long. Trimming cost V 8 bases and J 3 bases, with 6 bases left between them. The assay, immunoSEQ v3.0, was run at survey level. Data came from immunoSEQ multiplex PCR; TCRdb stores just in-frame clones and leaves some out. The repertoire has approximately 31,000 clones, roughly 79% of them found once; the top ten carry under 8.5%. The clonotype was recovered from a woman between 50 and 59 years old with HIV. The V and J genes are TRBV2 and TRBJ2-3; unclear D gene. Sequences were derived from unsorted PBMCs, sampled 3.1 years after starting antiretroviral therapy. CDR3 sequence reads: CASLVTDTQYF. The CDR3 nucleotides are TGTGCCAGCTTGGTAACAGATACGCAGTATTTT.